This T cell receptor (beta chain) was captured by sequencing in a study of Tregs in tolerant kidney transplant recipients. Study observations and caveats: Validation in larger populations is needed because few patients were studied.

The method was immunoSEQ multiplex PCR; TCRdb's version includes in-frame clones alone and lacks a portion of them. The sample includes 85,000 to 90,000 clones, more than 80% seen only once; the top ten take 4.5% to 5%. Details on this clone: Its antigen is not identified.

Trimming pared 6 bases from V and 2 bases from J, leaving 22 bases between. There are 17 residues in the CDR3. The V gene's germline CDR1 is ENHRY and CDR2 SYGVKD. The V and J genes are TRBV10-3 and TRBJ1-1; a weak D match, TRBD1 (5 bases). The receptor was isolated from a human donor in good health. The specimen sequenced was CD8+ T cells from blood. DNA for the CDR3: TGTGCCATCAGGAACAACGGATCCAGGGTCCTAAACACTGAAGCTTTCTTT. Its protein is CAIRNNGSRVLNTEAFF.